Ten or more counts support the clone carrying this T cell receptor beta chain. Its specificity is unknown. This sample stems from a study of CD8 T cells in ankylosing spondylitis. This CDR3 spans 16 amino acids. V was pared by 5 bases and J by 1 base, with 3 bases of the junction left unmatched. Germline V lookup: CDR1 MNHEY, CDR2 SVGEGT. Study conclusions and caveats: Blood of patients with ankylosing spondylitis appeared to be characterized by a TCR beta motif of seven or eight highly homologous variants.

TCRdb re-analysed the 5' RACE reads in MiXCR, keeping a single row per CDR3 protein. The sample holds roughly 300,000 distinct CDR3 sequences; 6.5% to 10% are singletons and the top ten take 13% to 15%. The sequenced material came from blood, either unsorted or a sorted T cell fraction (not recorded which). The chain has TRBV6-2 or TRBV6-3 and TRBJ2-2; 11 bases match TRBD2. The receptor's source is a male donor with ankylosing spondylitis. The CDR3 nucleotides are TGTGCCAGCAGTAACCTAGCGGGAGGGAACACCGGGGAGCTGTTTTTT. Translated, it gives CASSNLAGGNTGELFF.